This T cell receptor (beta chain) was captured by sequencing in a study of T cell responses to AZD1222 COVID-19 vaccine listed by TCRdb under 2021. Broadly, across the study: AZD1222 recipients whose second dose came at about 4 weeks and those whose second dose came at about 12 weeks were combined into one group, since spike-specific TCR depth and breadth did not differ between the two schedules. A total of 233 trial participants underwent TCR sequencing, of whom some 210 received two doses of AZD1222 and roughly 25 received two doses of the MenACWY control vaccine. Trial participants were enrolled into age subgroups of 18-55, 56-69 and 70-plus years, which contained about 150, 28 and 57 TCR-sequenced participants, respectively.

Relative to germline, V is 0 bases shorter and J is 6 bases shorter, with 17 bases between their ends. The CDR3 goes from the cysteine to the phenylalanine over 16 residues. Only the CDR3 DNA stays, 48 bases, in frame from base 1. Taken from the germline V gene, the CDR1 and CDR2 loops are SGHDN and FVKESK. The CDR3 regions of human TCRbeta chains were analyzed by immunosequencing. In the original analysis: Repertoire TCRs were matched against a reference library of SARS-CoV-2-specific TCRs generated with the MIRA antigen-specificity platform. Breadth was defined as the fraction of unique TCRs that were SARS-CoV-2-associated, and depth was defined as the fraction of total T cells that were SARS-CoV-2-associated. Using the MIRA data, each spike-specific TCR was assigned both to the spike region to which the TCR was reactive and to a CD4 or CD8 class. Log10-transformed breadth and depth values were compared by one-way ANOVA with Sidak's multiple comparisons tests. This immuneACCESS table, as held by TCRdb, lists in-frame sequences with V and J called but not all clones. Of the missing ones, under half trace to an unresolved V gene in checked studies; the others have no known cause. V and J calls and clone size are copied from that table; D and trimming were computed from the DNA. Present in this sample are approximately 180,000 clones, 88% of which were seen just once. 6% to 8.5% of the sample rests with the top ten.

This clone was picked up one time. The clone's antigen remains unknown. No base qualities exist here, and no much larger clone lies one base off it. What the research found in general, with its limitations: Nearly half of unique spike-specific TCRs reportedly recognized epitopes outside regions mutated in the B.1.351 and B.1.1.7 variants. Conclusions about previously exposed vaccinees are limited because only six or seven AZD1222 recipients were SARS-CoV-2 seropositive at baseline. A significant rise in spike-specific TCR breadth and depth was observed after two AZD1222 doses relative to day 0 and relative to MenACWY recipients. No day 14 peak-response samples were available, so repertoires were characterized only after the peak T cell response. The whole spike protein was spanned by vaccine-associated CD4 TCRs, and dominant responses were seen in regions 160-218 and 743-854. Participants were mostly white British, with more females than males. The authors suggested clonal diversity may have been underestimated. In the small 56-69-year group, the increase in depth fell short of significance, most likely because of low power.

This specimen's time point label, per the study, means: baseline before first vaccination. The vaccinee samples were drawn from two UK trials, COV001 and COV002, one of which was a single-blind randomized controlled phase 2/3 trial testing AZD1222 (ChAdOx1 nCoV-19) in healthy adults. For TCRbeta chain sequencing, PBMC samples from trial participants were taken at day 0 and at day 28 after the second dose. The sample was peripheral blood, taken on day 0 of AZD1222 vaccination. Here the chain combines TRBV14 and TRBJ1-2; no D segment can be confidently identified. The receptor was isolated from an adult in good health. The sequenced DNA is TGTGCCAGCAGCCAAGATCTTGGAGGGAGGTCGAATGGCTACACCTTC. Its translation is CASSQDLGGRSNGYTF.